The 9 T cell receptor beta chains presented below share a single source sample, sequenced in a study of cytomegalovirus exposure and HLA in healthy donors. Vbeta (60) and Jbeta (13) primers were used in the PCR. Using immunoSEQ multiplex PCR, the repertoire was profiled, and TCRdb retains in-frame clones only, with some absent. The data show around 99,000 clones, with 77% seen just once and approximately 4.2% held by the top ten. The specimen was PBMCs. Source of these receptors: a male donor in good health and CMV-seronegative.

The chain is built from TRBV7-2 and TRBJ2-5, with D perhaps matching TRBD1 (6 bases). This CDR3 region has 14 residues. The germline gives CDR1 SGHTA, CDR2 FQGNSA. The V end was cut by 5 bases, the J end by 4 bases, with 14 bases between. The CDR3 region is CASSVQGRGETQYF. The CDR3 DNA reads TGTGCCAGCAGCGTTCAGGGGCGAGGAGAGACCCAGTACTTC. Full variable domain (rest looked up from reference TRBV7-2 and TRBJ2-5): GAGVSQSPSNKVTEKGKDVELRCDPISGHTALYWYRQSLGQGLEFLIYFQGNSAPDKSGLPSDRFSAERTGGSVSTLTIQRTQQEDSAVYLCASSVQGRGETQYFGPGTRLLVL.

The CDR3 sequence: CASSVSHQPQHF. The CDR3 DNA reads as TGTGCCAGCAGTGTCTCCCATCAGCCCCAGCATTTT. The gene calls are TRBV6-6 and TRBJ1-5; no clear D gene. The germline CDR1 and CDR2 sequences are MNHNY and SVGAGI (reference sequence). The CDR3 is 12 residues long. V was cut by 5 bases and J by 5 bases, with 7 bases left in between.

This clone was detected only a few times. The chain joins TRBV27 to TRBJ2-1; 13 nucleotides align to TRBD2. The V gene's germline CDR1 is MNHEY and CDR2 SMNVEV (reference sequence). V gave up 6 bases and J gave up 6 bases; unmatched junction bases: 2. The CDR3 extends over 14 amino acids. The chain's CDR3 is CASRTSGRSNEQFF. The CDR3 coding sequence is TGTGCCAGCAGGACTAGCGGGAGGTCCAATGAGCAGTTCTTC.

CDR3 loop: CASSLQGPWEQYF. The CDR3 DNA reads as TGCGCCAGCAGTCTTCAGGGCCCTTGGGAGCAGTACTTC. This sequence joins TRBV5-1 and TRBJ2-7; D is perhaps TRBD1 (5 bases). Germline values: CDR1 SGHRS, CDR2 YFSETQ. CDR3 length: 13 amino acids. Trimming stripped 5 bases from V and 7 bases from J, with 16 bases between.

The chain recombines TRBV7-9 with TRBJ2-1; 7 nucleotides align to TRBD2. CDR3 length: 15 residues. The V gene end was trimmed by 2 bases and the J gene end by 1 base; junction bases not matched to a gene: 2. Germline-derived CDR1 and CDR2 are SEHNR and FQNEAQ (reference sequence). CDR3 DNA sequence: TGTGCCAGCAGCTTAAACGGGGGGTCCTACAATGAGCAGTTCTTC. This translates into CASSLNGGSYNEQFF.

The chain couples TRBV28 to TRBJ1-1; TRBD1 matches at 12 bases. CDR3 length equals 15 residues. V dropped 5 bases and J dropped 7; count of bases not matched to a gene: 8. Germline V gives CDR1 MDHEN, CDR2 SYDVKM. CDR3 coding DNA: TGTGCCAGCAGTCCCGCGGGACAGGGGGCATATGAAGCTTTCTTT. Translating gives CASSPAGQGAYEAFF.

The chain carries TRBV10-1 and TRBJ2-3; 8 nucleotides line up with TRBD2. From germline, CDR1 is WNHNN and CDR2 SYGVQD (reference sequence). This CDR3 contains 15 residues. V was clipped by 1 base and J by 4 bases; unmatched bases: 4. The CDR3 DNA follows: TGCGCCAGCAGTGAGTTTAGCGGGAATGCAGATACGCAGTATTTT. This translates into CASSEFSGNADTQYF.

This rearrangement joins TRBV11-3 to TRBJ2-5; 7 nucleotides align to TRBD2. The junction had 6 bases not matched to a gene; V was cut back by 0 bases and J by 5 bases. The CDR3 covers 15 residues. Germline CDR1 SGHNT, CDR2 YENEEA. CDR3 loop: CASSLDGGSSETQYF. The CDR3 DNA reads TGTGCCAGCAGCTTAGACGGCGGGAGCAGTGAGACCCAGTACTTC. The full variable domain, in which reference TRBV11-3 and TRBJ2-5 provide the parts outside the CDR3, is EAGVVQSPRYKIIEKKQPVAFWCNPISGHNTLYWYLQNLGQGPELLIRYENEEAVDDSQLPKDRFSAERLKGVDSTLKIQPAELGDSAVYLCASSLDGGSSETQYFGPGTRLLVL.

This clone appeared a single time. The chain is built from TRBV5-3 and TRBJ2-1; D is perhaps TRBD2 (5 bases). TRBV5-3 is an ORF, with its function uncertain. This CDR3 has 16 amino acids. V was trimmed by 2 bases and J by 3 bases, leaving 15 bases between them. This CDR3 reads CARSFQDHRGYNEQFF. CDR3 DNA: TGTGCCAGAAGCTTTCAGGACCATCGGGGCTACAATGAGCAGTTCTTC.